This entry describes one T cell receptor (beta chain). Its specificity is not known. This table comes from immunoSEQ multiplex PCR, and its TCRdb copy is limited to in-frame clones, with some not included. Of approximately 60,000 clones in the sample, roughly nine tenths were seen once. This entry belongs to a study of OX40 agonist ivuxolimab in advanced cancers. Overall study: Three patients, one with hepatocellular carcinoma and two with cutaneous melanoma, responded partially.

The CDR3 length is 13 residues. Germline V gene sequence: CDR1 LNHDA, CDR2 SQIVND (reference sequence). Study-wide findings and caveats: More expanded clones were seen, on average, in CD8+ T cells than in CD4+. Nonresponders, in some cases, also had low normalized T-cell clonal expansion.

Material: CD4+ or CD8+ T cells sorted from blood, obtained in a trial of the OX40 agonist ivuxolimab. This TCR came from an adult with an advanced solid tumor such as melanoma, head and neck, liver or kidney cancer. The chain combines TRBV19 with TRBJ2-5, with TRBD2 as a possible D gene (5 bases). The J call may be mistaken, given a closer DNA end match to TRBJ2-7. The CDR3 DNA reads TGTGCCAGTCGGGGAGTACCTACCTACGAGCAGTACTTC. Amino acid sequence: CASRGVPTYEQYF.